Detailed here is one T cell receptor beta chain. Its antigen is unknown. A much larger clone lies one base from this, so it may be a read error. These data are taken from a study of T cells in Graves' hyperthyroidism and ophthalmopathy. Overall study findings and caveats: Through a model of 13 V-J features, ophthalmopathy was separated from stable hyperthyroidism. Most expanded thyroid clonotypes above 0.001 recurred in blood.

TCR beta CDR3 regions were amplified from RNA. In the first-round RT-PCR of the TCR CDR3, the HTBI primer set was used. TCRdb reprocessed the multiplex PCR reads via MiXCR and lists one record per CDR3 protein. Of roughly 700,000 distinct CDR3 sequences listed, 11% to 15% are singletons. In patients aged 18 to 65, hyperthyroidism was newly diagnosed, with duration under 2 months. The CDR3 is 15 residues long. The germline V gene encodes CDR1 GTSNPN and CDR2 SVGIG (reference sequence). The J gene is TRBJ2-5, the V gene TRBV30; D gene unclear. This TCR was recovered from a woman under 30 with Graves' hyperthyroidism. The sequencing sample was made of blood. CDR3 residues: CAWSHQYGWEEIQYF. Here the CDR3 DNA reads TGTGCCTGGAGTCACCAATACGGATGGGAAGAGATCCAGTACTTC. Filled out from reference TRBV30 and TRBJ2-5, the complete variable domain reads SQTIHQWPATLVQPVGSPLSLECTVEGTSNPNLYWYRQAAGRGLQLLFYSVGIGQISSEVPQNLSASRPQDRQFILSSKKLLLSDSGFYLCAWSHQYGWEEIQYFGPGTRLLVL.